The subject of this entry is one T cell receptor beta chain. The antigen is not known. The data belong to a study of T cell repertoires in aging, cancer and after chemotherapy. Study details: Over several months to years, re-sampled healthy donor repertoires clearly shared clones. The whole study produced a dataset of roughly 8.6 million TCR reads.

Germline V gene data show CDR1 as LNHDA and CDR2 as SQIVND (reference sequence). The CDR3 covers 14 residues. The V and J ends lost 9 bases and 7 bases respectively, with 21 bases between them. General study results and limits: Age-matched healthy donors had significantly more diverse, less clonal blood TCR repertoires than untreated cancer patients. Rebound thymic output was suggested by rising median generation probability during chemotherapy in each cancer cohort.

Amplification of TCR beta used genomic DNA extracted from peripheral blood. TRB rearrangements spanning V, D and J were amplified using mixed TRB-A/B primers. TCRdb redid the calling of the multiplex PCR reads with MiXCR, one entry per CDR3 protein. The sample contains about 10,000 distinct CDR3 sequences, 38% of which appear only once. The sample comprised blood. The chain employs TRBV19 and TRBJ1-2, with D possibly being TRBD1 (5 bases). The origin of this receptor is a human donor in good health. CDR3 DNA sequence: TGTGCCAGCAGCCCCGGGGGTTCCGGTGGTGGCTACACCTTC. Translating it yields CASSPGGSGGGYTF.